This entry describes one TCR beta chain. There is no known antigen for this receptor. These data originate in a study of CXCR3-negative and CXCR3-positive naive CD8 T cells (dated by TCRdb to the late 2010s). Regarding the study in general: About 135 million TRB reads were obtained in total, roughly 1.5 +/- 0.3 million reads per library. TRBV-TRBJ cluster analysis included naive subsets from a handful of donors and memory cells from 3 donors. Diversity and physicochemical repertoire analyses covered some eleven donors pooled from two independent experiments. Overall study outcomes, separate from this receptor: Freshly isolated PBMCs were used for most assays because CXCR3 expression partially decreased after cryopreservation. Because surface CD5, which has been linked to self-reactivity in mice, was comparable between naive subsets, TCR interaction strength was also inferred from TRB CDR3 physicochemical properties. TRBV-TRBJ usage was similar between naive CXCR3-negative and CXCR3-positive cells from the same donor, while memory cells showed distinct patterns. Compared with CXCR3-negative naive cells, CXCR3-positive naive cells had TRB CDR3s with higher hydrophobicity (lower Kidera factor 4), lower energy, and higher strength and volume indices. Comparably high repertoire diversity was found in both naive subsets, whereas much lower repertoire diversity was found in memory CD8+ T cells.

The sequencer was a NextSeq 550. The Human TCR Profiling Kit (MiLaboratory) was used to make UMI-labeled 5' RACE TRB cDNA libraries. cDNA synthesis used the entire amount of extracted RNA, and PCR amplification then used the entire amount of cDNA produced. Libraries were prepared in parallel with an identical number of PCR cycles. The authors' analysis ran thus. MIGEC and MiXCR extracted about 48,000 +/- 9,800 unique UMI-labeled TRB cDNA molecules per library, requiring at least two reads per UMI. Each library averaged about 37,000 +/- 9,700 functional in-frame TRB CDR3 nucleotide clonotypes without stop codons. After each sample was downsampled to 5000 UMI-labeled TRB molecules, VDJtools was used to calculate diversity metrics such as normalized Shannon-Wiener and Chao1. VDJtools was used to calculate clonotype-size-weighted physicochemical properties of the central five CDR3 residues, namely interaction energy, strength, volume and Kidera factor 4. TCRdb reprocessed the reads and lists each CDR3 protein sequence as a single entry, with no DNA. The V and J calls and clone size are TCRdb's, not the authors'. The sample's table lists a count of tens of thousands of distinct CDR3 sequences. The ten most abundant clones make up less than 5% of the sample.

The CDR3 holds 12 amino acids from the cysteine to the phenylalanine. Only the protein is available. The germline V gene gives CDR1 as SQVTM and CDR2 as ANQGSEA. Each CD8+ T cell subset was flow-sorted in triplicate, with 300,000 or so cells per subset placed directly into RLT lysis buffer. To keep memory contaminants out, a stringent definition of naive CD8+ T cells was applied: CD45RO-CCR7+CD27+CD95-. Peripheral blood mononuclear cells were isolated from buffy coats by standard density gradient centrifugation. Naive CXCR3-negative and CXCR3-positive CD8+ T cells were flow-sorted using a FACSAria III. Total RNA was extracted from sorted cells with an RNeasy Mini Kit.

The specimen was naive CXCR3- CD8+ T cells from blood. Sample cell subset or site, as interpreted from the label and publication: CD45RO-CCR7+CD27+CD95- naive CD8+ T cells lacking CXCR3 (TNR3-). This sequence originates from a human donor in good health. Some clones in this sample may be carry-over from other donors' samples. The chain is encoded by TRBV29-1 joined to TRBJ2-1. The CDR3 sequence is CSAHVGSREQFF.